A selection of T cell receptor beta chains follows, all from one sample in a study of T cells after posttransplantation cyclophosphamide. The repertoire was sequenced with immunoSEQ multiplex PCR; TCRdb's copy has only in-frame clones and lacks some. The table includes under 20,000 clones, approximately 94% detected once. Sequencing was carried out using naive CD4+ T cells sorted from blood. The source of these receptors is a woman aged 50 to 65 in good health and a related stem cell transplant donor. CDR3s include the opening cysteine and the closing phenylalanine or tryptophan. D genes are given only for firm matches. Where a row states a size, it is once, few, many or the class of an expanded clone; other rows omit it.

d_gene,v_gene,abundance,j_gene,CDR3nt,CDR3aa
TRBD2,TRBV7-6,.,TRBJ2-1,TGTGCCAGCAGCTTAGCCCCCCCCGGACTAGCGGGAGCTCATGAGCAGTTCTTC,CASSLAPPGLAGAHEQFF
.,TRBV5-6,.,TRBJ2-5,TGTGCCAGCAGCTTTAGCACCGGACAGCCCCGAGAGACCCAGTACTTC,CASSFSTGQPRETQYF
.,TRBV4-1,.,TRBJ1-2,TGCGCCAGCAGCCAAATGAGCTATGGCTACACCTTC,CASSQMSYGYTF
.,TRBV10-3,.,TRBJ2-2,TGTGCCATCAGTGGGCCTAGCGAGAACGGGGAGCTGTTTTTT,CAISGPSENGELFF
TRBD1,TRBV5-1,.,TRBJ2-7,TGCGCCAGCAGCTTAGACAGGGCGGAGCAGTACTTC,CASSLDRAEQYF
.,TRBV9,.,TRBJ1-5,TGTGCCAGCAGCCCTCGGACTGGAGAGAGCAATCAGCCCCAGCATTTT,CASSPRTGESNQPQHF
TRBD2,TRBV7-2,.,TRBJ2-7,TGTGCCAGCACCCTCATTACCGGGACTAGCTACGAGCAGTACTTC,CASTLITGTSYEQYF
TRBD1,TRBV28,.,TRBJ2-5,TGTGCCAGCAGCTGGGCTCGGGACAGGGGAGAGACCCAGTACTTC,CASSWARDRGETQYF
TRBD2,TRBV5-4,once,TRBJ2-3,TGTGCCAGCAGCTTGGCAGCGGGACGCACAGATACGCAGTATTTT,CASSLAAGRTDTQYF
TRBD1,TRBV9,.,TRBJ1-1,TGTGCCAGCAGCCCCGTGACAGGGTTTCAGGAAGCTTTCTTT,CASSPVTGFQEAFF